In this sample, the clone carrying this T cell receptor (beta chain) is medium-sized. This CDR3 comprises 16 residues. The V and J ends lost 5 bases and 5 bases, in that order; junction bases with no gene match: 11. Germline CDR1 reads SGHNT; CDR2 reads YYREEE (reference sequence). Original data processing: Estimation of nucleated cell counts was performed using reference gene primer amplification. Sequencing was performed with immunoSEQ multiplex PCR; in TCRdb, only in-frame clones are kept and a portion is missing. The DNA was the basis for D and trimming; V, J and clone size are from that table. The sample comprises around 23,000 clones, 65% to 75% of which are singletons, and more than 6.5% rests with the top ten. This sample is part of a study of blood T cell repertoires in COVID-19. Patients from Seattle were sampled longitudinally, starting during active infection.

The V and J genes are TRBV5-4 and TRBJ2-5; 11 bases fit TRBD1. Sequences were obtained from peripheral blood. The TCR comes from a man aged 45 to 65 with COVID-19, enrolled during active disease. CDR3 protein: CASRSTPGQGGETQYF. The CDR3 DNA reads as TGTGCCAGCAGGTCTACCCCGGGACAGGGGGGGGAGACCCAGTACTTC.